The entry below gives a single TCR beta chain sequence along with its context. In the authors' methods: From reference gene primer amplification, estimates of nucleated cell counts were derived. Sequencing was performed with immunoSEQ multiplex PCR; in TCRdb, only in-frame clones are kept and a portion is missing. The V and J calls and clone size come from that table; D and trimming were worked out from the DNA. The table has some 210,000 clones, about nine tenths seen once. These data come from a study of blood T cell repertoires in COVID-19. Study as a whole: Spain, Italy and the United States supplied samples that represented acute and convalescent COVID-19. Sources were T cells, B-cell-depleted T cells, or PBMCs; the material itself was cDNA or gDNA.

Germline assignment: CDR1 KGHSH and CDR2 LQKENI. Trimming removed 3 bases at V and 8 bases at J, with 25 bases between. This CDR3 is 17 amino acids long. Sequencing was performed on peripheral blood. The clonotype was recovered from a man in his sixties who had recovered from COVID-19. The rearrangement uses TRBV18 and TRBJ1-2; no firm D call. This chain's CDR3 is CASSPLPSGLGPGGYTF. CDR3 coding DNA: TGTGCCAGCTCACCCCTACCCTCCGGACTTGGTCCGGGGGGCTACACCTTC.